This T cell receptor beta chain was obtained from a study of shared clonotypes between healthy human individuals. Assay used: immunoSEQ multiplex PCR; TCRdb lists only in-frame clones, some missing. This table has over 2 million clones, roughly 92% appearing once. V shed 2 bases and J shed 4 bases, with 11 bases lying between them. CDR1 MNHNY and CDR2 SVGAGI come from the germline V gene (reference sequence). This CDR3 comprises 14 residues. Each sample came from a Caucasian adult donor living in Nashville, Tennessee. The chain is built from TRBV6-6 and TRBJ2-5; D perhaps matches TRBD1 (5 bases). Sequenced input: naive CD4+ T cells from PBMCs. Subset here: CD45RA+ positively selected. The receptor was derived from a young man in good health. Some clones in this sample may be carry-over from other donors' samples. CDR3 nucleotides: TGTGCCAGCAGTTACAAGGGGATTCCAGAGACCCAGTACTTC. Translated, it gives CASSYKGIPETQYF.